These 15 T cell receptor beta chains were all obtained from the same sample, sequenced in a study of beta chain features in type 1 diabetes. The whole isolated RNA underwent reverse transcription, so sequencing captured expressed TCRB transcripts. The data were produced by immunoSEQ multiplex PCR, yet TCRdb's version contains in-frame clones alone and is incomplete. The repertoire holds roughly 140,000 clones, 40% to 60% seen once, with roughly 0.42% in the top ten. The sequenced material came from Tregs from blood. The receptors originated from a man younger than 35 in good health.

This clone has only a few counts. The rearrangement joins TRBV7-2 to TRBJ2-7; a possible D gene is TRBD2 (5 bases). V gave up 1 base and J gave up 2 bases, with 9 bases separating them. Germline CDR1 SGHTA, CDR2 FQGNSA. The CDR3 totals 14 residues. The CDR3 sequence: CASSLVGSAYEQYF. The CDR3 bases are TGTGCCAGCAGCTTAGTAGGGAGCGCCTACGAGCAGTACTTC.

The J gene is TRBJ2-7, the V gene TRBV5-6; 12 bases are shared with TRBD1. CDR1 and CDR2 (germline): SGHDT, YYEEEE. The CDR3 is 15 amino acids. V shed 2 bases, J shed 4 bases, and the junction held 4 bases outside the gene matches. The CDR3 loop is CASSLLGQGAYEQYF. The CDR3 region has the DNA TGTGCCAGCAGCTTACTGGGACAGGGGGCATACGAGCAGTACTTC.

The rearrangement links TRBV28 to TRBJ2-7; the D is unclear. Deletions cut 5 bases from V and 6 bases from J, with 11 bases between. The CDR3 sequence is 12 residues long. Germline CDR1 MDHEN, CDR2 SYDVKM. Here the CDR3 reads CASSPSAIEQYF. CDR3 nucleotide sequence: TGTGCCAGCAGTCCCTCTGCTATCGAGCAGTACTTC.

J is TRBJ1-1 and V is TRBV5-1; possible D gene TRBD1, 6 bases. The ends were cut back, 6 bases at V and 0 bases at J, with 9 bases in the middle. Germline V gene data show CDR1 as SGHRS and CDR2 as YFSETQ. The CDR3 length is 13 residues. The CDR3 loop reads CASTGQLNTEAFF. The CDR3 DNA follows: TGCGCCAGCACCGGACAGCTGAACACTGAAGCTTTCTTT.

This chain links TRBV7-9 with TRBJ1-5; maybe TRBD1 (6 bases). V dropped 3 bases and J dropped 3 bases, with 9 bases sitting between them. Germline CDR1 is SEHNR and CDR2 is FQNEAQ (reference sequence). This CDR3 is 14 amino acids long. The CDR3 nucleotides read TGTGCCAGCAGCTTGACAGGCCTCAATCAGCCCCAGCATTTT. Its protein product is CASSLTGLNQPQHF.

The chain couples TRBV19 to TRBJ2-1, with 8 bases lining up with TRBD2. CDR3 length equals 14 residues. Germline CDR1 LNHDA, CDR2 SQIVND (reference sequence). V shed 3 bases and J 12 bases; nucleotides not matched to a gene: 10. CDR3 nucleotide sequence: TGTGCCAGTAGTATTTCCGGGACTAGAGGTGGGCAGTTCTTC. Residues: CASSISGTRGGQFF.

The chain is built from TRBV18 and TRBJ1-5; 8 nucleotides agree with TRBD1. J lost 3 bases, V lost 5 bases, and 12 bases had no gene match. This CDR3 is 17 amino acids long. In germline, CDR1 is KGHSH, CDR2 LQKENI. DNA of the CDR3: TGTGCCAGCTCAGGGGGGTCAGGGGGCCTGAACAATCAGCCCCAGCATTTT. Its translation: CASSGGSGGLNNQPQHF.

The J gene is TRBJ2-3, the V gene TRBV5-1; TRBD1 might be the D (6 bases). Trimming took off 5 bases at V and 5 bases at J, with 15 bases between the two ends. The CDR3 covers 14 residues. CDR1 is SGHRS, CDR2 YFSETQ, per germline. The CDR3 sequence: CASRVTGSGDTQYF. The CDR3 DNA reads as TGCGCCAGCAGGGTCACAGGGTCTGGAGATACGCAGTATTTT.

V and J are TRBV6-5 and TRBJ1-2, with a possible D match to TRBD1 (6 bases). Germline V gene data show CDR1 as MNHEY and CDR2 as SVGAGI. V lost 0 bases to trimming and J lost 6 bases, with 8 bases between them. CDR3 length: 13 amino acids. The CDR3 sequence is CASSYSSGDGYTF. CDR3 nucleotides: TGTGCCAGCAGTTACTCGTCAGGGGATGGCTACACCTTC.

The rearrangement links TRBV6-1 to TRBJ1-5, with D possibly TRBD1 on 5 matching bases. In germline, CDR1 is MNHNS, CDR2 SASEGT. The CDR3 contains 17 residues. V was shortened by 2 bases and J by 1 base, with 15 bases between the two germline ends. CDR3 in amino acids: CASSEHPGGGSNQPQHF. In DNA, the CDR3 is TGTGCCAGCAGTGAACATCCGGGCGGGGGAAGCAATCAGCCCCAGCATTTT.

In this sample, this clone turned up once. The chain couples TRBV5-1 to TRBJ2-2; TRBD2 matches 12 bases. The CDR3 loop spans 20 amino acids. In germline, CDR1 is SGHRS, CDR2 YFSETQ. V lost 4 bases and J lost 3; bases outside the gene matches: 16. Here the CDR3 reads CASSQKRLAGALGYTGELFF. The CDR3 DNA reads TGCGCCAGCAGCCAAAAAAGACTAGCGGGGGCCCTCGGGTACACCGGGGAGCTGTTTTTT.

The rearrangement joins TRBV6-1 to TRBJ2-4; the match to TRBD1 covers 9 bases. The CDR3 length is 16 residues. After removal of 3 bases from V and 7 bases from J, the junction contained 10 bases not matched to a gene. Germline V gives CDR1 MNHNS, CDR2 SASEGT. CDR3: CASSDAWTGEKNIQYF. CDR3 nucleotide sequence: TGTGCCAGCAGTGACGCTTGGACAGGGGAAAAGAACATTCAGTACTTC.

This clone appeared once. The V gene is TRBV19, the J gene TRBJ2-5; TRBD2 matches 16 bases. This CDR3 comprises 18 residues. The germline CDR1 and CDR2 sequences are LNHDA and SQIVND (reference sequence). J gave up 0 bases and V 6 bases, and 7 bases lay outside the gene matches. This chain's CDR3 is CASSRPGLAGGYQETQYF. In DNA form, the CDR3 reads TGTGCCAGTAGCCGCCCGGGACTAGCGGGAGGGTACCAAGAGACCCAGTACTTC.

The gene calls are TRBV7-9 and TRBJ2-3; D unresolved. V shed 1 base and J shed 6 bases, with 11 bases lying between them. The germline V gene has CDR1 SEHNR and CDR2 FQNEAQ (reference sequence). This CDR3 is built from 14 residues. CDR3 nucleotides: TGTGCCAGCAGCTTAGGCTCTAGTGGGGATACGCAGTATTTT. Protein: CASSLGSSGDTQYF.

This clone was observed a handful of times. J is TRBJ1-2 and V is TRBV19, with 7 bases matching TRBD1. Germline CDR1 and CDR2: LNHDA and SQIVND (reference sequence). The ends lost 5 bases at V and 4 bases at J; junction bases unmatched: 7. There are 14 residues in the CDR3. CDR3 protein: CASSPLGQPYGYTF. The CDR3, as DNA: TGTGCCAGTAGTCCTCTGGGACAGCCCTATGGCTACACCTTC.